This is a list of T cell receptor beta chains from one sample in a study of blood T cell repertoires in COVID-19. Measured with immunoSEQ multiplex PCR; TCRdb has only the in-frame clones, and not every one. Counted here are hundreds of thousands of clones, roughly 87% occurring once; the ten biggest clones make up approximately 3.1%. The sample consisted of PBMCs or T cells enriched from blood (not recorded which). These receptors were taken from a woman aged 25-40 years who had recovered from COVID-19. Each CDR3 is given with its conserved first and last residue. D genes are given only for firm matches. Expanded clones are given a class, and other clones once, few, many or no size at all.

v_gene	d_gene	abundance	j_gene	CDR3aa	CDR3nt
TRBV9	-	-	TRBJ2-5	CASSVDWAPAGETQYF	TGTGCCAGCAGCGTAGATTGGGCCCCTGCGGGGGAGACCCAGTACTTC
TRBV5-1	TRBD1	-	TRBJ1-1	CASSLGGQGSEAFF	TGCGCCAGCAGCTTGGGGGGACAGGGTTCTGAAGCTTTCTTT
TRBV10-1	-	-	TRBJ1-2	CASPGSNYGYTF	TGCGCCAGCCCAGGGTCTAACTATGGCTACACCTTC
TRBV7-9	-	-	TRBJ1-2	CASSLVETEYGYTF	TGTGCCAGCAGCTTAGTCGAGACAGAGTATGGCTACACCTTC
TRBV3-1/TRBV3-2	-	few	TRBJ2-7	CASSFGVHDPSYEQYF	TGTGCCAGCAGCTTCGGGGTACACGACCCATCCTACGAGCAGTACTTC
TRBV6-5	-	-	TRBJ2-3	CASTKGLLTDTQYF	TGTGCCAGCACCAAGGGACTGCTCACAGATACGCAGTATTTT
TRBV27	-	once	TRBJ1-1	CASSYKMNTEAFF	TGTGCCAGCAGTTACAAGATGAACACTGAAGCTTTCTTT
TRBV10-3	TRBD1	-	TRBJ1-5	CAISGDRQAQPQHF	TGTGCCATCAGCGGGGACAGGCAGGCTCAGCCCCAGCATTTT
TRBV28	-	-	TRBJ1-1	CASTGGTKIEAFF	TGTGCCAGTACTGGTGGTACCAAGATTGAAGCTTTCTTT
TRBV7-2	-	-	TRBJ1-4	CASSPEVFGYEKLFF	TGTGCCAGCAGCCCAGAGGTTTTTGGATATGAAAAACTGTTTTTT
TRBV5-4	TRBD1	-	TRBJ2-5	CASSKGQATQETQYF	TGTGCCAGCAGCAAAGGACAGGCGACCCAAGAGACCCAGTACTTC
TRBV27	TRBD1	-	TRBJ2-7	CASSWAWTGEEQYF	TGTGCCAGCAGTTGGGCCTGGACAGGGGAAGAGCAGTACTTC
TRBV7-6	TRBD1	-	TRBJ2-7	CASSTRDSYEQYF	TGTGCCAGCAGCACAAGGGACAGCTACGAGCAGTACTTC
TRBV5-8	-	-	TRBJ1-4	CASSLFVTDATNEKLFF	TGTGCCAGCAGCTTGTTCGTGACAGATGCAACTAATGAAAAACTGTTTTTT
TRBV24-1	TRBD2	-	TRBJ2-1	CATSDTGTSGANEQFF	TGTGCCACCAGTGACACCGGGACTAGCGGGGCCAATGAGCAGTTCTTC
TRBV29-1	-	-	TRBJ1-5	CSVEVGPNQPQHF	TGCAGCGTTGAAGTCGGTCCAAATCAGCCCCAGCATTTT
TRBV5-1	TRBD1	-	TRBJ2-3	CASSPGTGYTDTQYF	TGCGCCAGCAGCCCCGGGACAGGGTATACAGATACGCAGTATTTT
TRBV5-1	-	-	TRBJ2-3	CASSLSGRSGDTQYF	TGCGCCAGCAGCTTGAGTGGGAGGTCGGGGGATACGCAGTATTTT
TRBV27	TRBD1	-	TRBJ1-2	CASSPSGGGYTF	TGTGCCAGCAGTCCCTCAGGGGGTGGCTACACCTTC
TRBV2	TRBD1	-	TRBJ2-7	CASRGGQERVYEQYF	TGTGCCAGCAGAGGAGGACAGGAGAGAGTGTACGAGCAGTACTTC
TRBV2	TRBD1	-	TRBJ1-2	CANMGQGFYGYTF	TGTGCCAATATGGGACAGGGCTTCTATGGCTACACCTTC
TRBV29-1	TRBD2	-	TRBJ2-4	CSGLAGRLGIGPLAKNIQYF	TGCAGCGGGCTAGCGGGAAGGTTGGGGATAGGGCCCTTAGCCAAAAACATTCAGTACTTC
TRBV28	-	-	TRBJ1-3	CASSPPGNTIYF	TGTGCCAGCAGTCCCCCAGGAAACACCATATATTTT
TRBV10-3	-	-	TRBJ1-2	CAISRTENYGYTF	TGTGCCATCTCGAGGACAGAGAACTATGGCTACACCTTC
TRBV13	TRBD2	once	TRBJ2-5	CASTRTSGRKTQYF	TGTGCCAGCACAAGAACTAGCGGGAGAAAGACCCAGTACTTC
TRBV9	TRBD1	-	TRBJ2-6	CASSVIAGGPSGANVLTF	TGTGCCAGCAGCGTAATAGCAGGGGGTCCCTCTGGGGCCAACGTCCTGACTTTC
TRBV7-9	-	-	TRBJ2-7	CASSPGIEQYF	TGTGCCAGCAGCCCCGGGATCGAGCAGTACTTC
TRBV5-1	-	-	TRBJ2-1	CASSLASATYNEQFF	TGCGCCAGCAGCTTGGCTAGCGCGACCTACAATGAGCAGTTCTTC
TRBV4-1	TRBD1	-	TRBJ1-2	CASSARGTAYGYTF	TGCGCCAGCAGCGCTCGCGGGACAGCCTATGGCTACACCTTC
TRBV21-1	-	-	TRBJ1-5	CASSKFEVQTLSNQPQHF	TGTGCCAGCAGCAAATTTGAGGTCCAGACTCTAAGCAATCAGCCCCAGCATTTT
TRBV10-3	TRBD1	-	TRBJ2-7	CAISEGQGYEQYF	TGTGCCATCAGTGAAGGACAGGGTTACGAGCAGTACTTC
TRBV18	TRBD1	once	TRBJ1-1	CASSPVRTGAPNTEAFF	TGTGCCAGCTCACCAGTGCGGACAGGGGCCCCGAACACTGAAGCTTTCTTT
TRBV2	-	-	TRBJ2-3	CASSEAPGDTQYF	TGTGCCAGCAGTGAAGCGCCGGGAGATACGCAGTATTTT
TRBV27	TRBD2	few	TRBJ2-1	CASSLSPGGGANEQFF	TGTGCCAGCAGTTTATCGCCGGGAGGAGGGGCGAATGAGCAGTTCTTC
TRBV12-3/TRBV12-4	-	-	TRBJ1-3	CASSQGLGNTIYF	TGTGCCAGCAGTCAGGGATTAGGAAACACCATATATTTT
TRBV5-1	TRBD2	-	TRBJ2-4	CASSLGLLAGAGSNIQYF	TGCGCCAGCAGCTTGGGGTTACTAGCGGGAGCGGGGTCAAACATTCAGTACTTC
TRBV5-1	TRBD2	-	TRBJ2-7	CASSLAEGGGEQYF	TGCGCCAGCAGCTTGGCGGAGGGCGGGGGAGAGCAGTACTTC
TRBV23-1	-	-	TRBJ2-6	CASSATGANVLTF	TGCGCCAGCAGTGCCACAGGGGCCAACGTCCTGACTTTC
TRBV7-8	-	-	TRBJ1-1	CASSLNSLSNTEAFF	TGTGCCAGCAGCTTGAACAGTCTATCGAACACTGAAGCTTTCTTT
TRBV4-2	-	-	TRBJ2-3	CASSQDRWAGGTDTQYF	TGTGCCAGCAGCCAAGATCGGTGGGCAGGGGGCACAGATACGCAGTATTTT
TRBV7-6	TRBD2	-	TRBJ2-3	CASSLGLAGVPSTDTQYF	TGTGCCAGCAGCTTAGGGCTAGCGGGAGTCCCTAGCACAGATACGCAGTATTTT
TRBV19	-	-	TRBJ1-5	CASSGVKATDRNNQPQHF	TGTGCCAGTAGCGGCGTTAAAGCGACCGACAGGAACAATCAGCCCCAGCATTTT
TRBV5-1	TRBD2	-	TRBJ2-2	CASRGLAGGDGELFF	TGCGCCAGCAGAGGACTAGCGGGAGGGGACGGGGAGCTGTTTTTT
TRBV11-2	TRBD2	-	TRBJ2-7	CASSPSGAGHYEQYF	TGTGCCAGCAGCCCGAGCGGAGCGGGGCACTACGAGCAGTACTTC
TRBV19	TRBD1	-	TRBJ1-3	CASSTRDRIPGDF	TGTGCCAGTAGTACCCGGGACAGAATACCTGGCGATTTT
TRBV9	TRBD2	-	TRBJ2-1	CASSGEWGTNDNEQFF	TGTGCCAGCAGCGGGGAGTGGGGGACTAACGACAATGAGCAGTTCTTC
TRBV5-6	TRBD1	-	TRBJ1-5	CASSLGFSGTGDQPQHF	TGTGCCAGCAGCTTGGGGTTCAGCGGGACAGGGGATCAGCCCCAGCATTTT
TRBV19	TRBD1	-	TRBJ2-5	CASSNGLTGGQETQYF	TGTGCCAGTAGTAACGGGTTGACAGGGGGCCAAGAGACCCAGTACTTC
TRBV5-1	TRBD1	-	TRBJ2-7	CASSRTDSTGVYEQYF	TGCGCCAGCAGCCGAACGGACAGCACAGGGGTCTACGAGCAGTACTTC
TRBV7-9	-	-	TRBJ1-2	CASSTWTVLPSNYGYTF	TGTGCCAGCAGCACCTGGACAGTTCTCCCTTCTAACTATGGCTACACCTTC
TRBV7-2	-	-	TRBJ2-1	CASSLFHGINNEQFF	TGTGCCAGCAGCTTATTTCACGGGATCAACAATGAGCAGTTCTTC
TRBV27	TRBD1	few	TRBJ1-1	CASSFTGQGLNTEAFF	TGTGCCAGCAGTTTTACCGGACAGGGATTAAACACTGAAGCTTTCTTT
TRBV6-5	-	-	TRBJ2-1	CASSKTRREQFF	TGTGCCAGCAGCAAGACTAGACGTGAGCAGTTCTTC
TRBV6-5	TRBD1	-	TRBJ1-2	CASSPQGELWGYTF	TGTGCCAGCAGTCCACAGGGGGAGTTGTGGGGCTACACCTTC
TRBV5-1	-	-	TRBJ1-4	CASSGDSFDEKLFF	TGCGCCAGCTCCGGGGATTCATTTGATGAAAAACTGTTTTTT
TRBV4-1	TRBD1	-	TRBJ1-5	CASSRGDRLNQPQHF	TGCGCCAGCAGCCGGGGGGACAGACTCAATCAGCCCCAGCATTTT
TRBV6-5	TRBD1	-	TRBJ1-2	CASSYVGQGQNGYTF	TGTGCCAGCAGTTACGTCGGACAGGGGCAGAATGGCTACACCTTC